One and the same sample provided the 2 T cell receptor beta chains below, sequenced in a study of T-cell reconstitution after alpha-beta-depleted transplantation in children. The library targeted TCRbeta and was prepared with unique molecular identifiers. One entry per CDR3 protein results from TCRdb running MiXCR on the PCR reads. The table includes around 400,000 distinct CDR3 sequences, about a fifth detected once. This specimen was PBMCs from the stem cell graft donor, taken from the stem cell graft. These receptors were taken from a human donor who donated a stem cell graft to a child with acute myeloid leukemia.

The CDR3 DNA is TGTGCCAGCAGCTTACGTGCCGTCTATGAGCAGTTCTTC. It translates to CASSLRAVYEQFF. V is TRBV5-6 and J is TRBJ2-1; D remains unclear. Germline CDR1 is SGHDT and CDR2 is YYEEEE. The CDR3 is 13 amino acids. The ends were cut back, 2 bases at V and 8 bases at J, with 11 bases in the middle.

This clonotype turned up a few times. The chain has TRBV29-1 and TRBJ2-7, with 13 bases fitting TRBD2. Germline V gives CDR1 SQVTM, CDR2 ANQGSEA. CDR3 length equals 15 residues. J gave up 2 bases and V 2 bases, and 3 bases lay outside the gene matches. The CDR3 here is CSVETGLAGPYEQYF. As DNA, the CDR3 is TGCAGCGTTGAAACGGGACTAGCGGGACCCTACGAGCAGTACTTC.